A single sample is the source of the 19 T cell receptor beta chains below, sequenced in a study of type 1 and type 2 diabetes patients. The PCR template was genomic DNA. Amplification of the beta chain CDR3 used 30 forward and 13 reverse multiplex primers. TCRdb called the multiplex PCR reads again in MiXCR, with one record for every CDR3 protein. The sample lists under 300,000 distinct CDR3 sequences, over 45% occurring once. Sequencing input: peripheral blood mononuclear cells (PBMCs). Every receptor here comes from a man in his late teens or twenties with type 2 diabetes.

This clonotype was counted a few times. The chain carries TRBV10-3 and TRBJ2-3; D is possibly TRBD2 (6 bases). Trimming pared 0 bases from V and 2 bases from J, leaving 15 bases between. The germline V gene has CDR1 ENHRY and CDR2 SYGVKD. The CDR3 has 17 amino acids. CDR3 DNA: TGTGCCATCAGTGAGTCGAGACCGGGGGTGAACACAGATACGCAGTATTTT. Its protein is CAISESRPGVNTDTQYF.

The chain is built from TRBV4-1 and TRBJ1-1; 7 bases align to TRBD1. Trimming removed 1 base from V and 4 bases from J; junction bases left unmatched: 9. This CDR3 contains 16 residues. Germline CDR1 MGHRA, CDR2 YSYEKL. CDR3 in amino acids: CASSQGQGGRGTEAFF. CDR3 DNA sequence: TGCGCCAGCAGCCAAGGACAGGGCGGAAGGGGCACTGAAGCTTTCTTT.

The rearrangement links TRBV20-1 to TRBJ2-5; 8 bases agree with TRBD1. The CDR3 has 14 residues. Looked up from germline, CDR1 is DFQATT and CDR2 is SNEGSKA (reference sequence). The CDR3 DNA sequence: TGCAGCTGCAAGACAGGGGAAAATCAAGAGACCCAGTACTTC. Protein: CSCKTGENQETQYF.

This chain uses TRBV2 with TRBJ2-7; TRBD1 is a possible D gene (6 bases). Trimming shortened V by 1 base and J by 4 bases, and 11 bases separated the two germline ends. CDR3 length equals 14 residues. The germline gives CDR1 SNHLY, CDR2 FYNNEI. The CDR3 spells CASSEGYRAYEQYF. CDR3 bases: TGTGCCAGCAGTGAAGGTTACAGGGCGTACGAGCAGTACTTC.

The chain is built from TRBV12-3 or TRBV12-4 and TRBJ1-4; no reliable D call. The CDR3 sequence is 13 residues long. With 6 bases removed from V and 4 bases from J, the gap between germline ends came to 9 bases. CDR3 coding DNA: TGTGCCAGCAGAGCCGGAAATAATGAAAAACTGTTTTTT. Its translation is CASRAGNNEKLFF.

V and J are TRBV7-2 and TRBJ2-5, with D perhaps being TRBD1 or TRBD2 (6 bases each). Germline CDR1 reads SGHTA; CDR2 reads FQGNSA. Trimming pared 6 bases from V and 0 bases from J, leaving 11 bases between. The CDR3 spans 14 residues. The DNA for the CDR3 is TGTGCCAGCAGAAGGGGGGCGGACCAAGAGACCCAGTACTTC. This codes for CASRRGADQETQYF.

Points on this clonotype: The junction differs from germline at one of its ends, possibly a read error. V and J are TRBV30 and TRBJ2-7; possibly TRBD2 for D (5 bases). CDR1 GTSNPN and CDR2 SVGIG come from the germline V gene (reference sequence). This CDR3 is 13 amino acids long. CDR3 loop: CAWGVRGTGEQYF. The CDR3 DNA reads as TGTGCCTGGGGTGTACGGGGTACGGGTGAGCAGTACTTC.

This clonotype was seen a few times. The chain recombines TRBV29-1 with TRBJ2-7, with D tentatively TRBD1 (5 bases). Germline values: CDR1 SQVTM, CDR2 ANQGSEA. CDR3 size: 13 residues. Trimming removed 6 bases at V and 4 bases at J, with 16 bases between. The CDR3 bases are TGCAGCGTCGGAGTGGGGCTGGGATACGAGCAGTACTTC. It translates to CSVGVGLGYEQYF.

This clonotype has only a few counts. The J gene is TRBJ1-5, the V gene TRBV25-1; unclear D gene. Trimming shortened V by 4 bases and J by 7 bases, and 14 bases separated the two germline ends. The CDR3 sequence is 14 residues long. Germline V gene data show CDR1 as MGHDK and CDR2 as SYGVNS. DNA for the CDR3: TGTGCCAGCAGTGGCTCCATCGACGGACAGCCCCAGCATTTT. Amino acid sequence: CASSGSIDGQPQHF.

V and J are TRBV2 and TRBJ1-2; TRBD1 matches at 7 bases. J was trimmed by 4 bases and V by 4 bases; bases with no gene match: 12. The CDR3 spans 16 residues. CDR1 SNHLY and CDR2 FYNNEI come from the germline V gene. Here the CDR3 DNA reads TGTGCCAGCAGTGTGAGCGGGCAGGGGGGAGGCTATGGCTACACCTTC. Protein product: CASSVSGQGGGYGYTF.

CDR3 sequence (DNA): TGCAGTATTATCGGGGGCAGCTCCTACAATGAGCAGTTCTTC. This gives the protein CSIIGGSSYNEQFF. This chain uses TRBV29-1 with TRBJ2-1; D is tentatively TRBD1 or TRBD2 (6 bases each). Germline V gives CDR1 SQVTM, CDR2 ANQGSEA. The CDR3 length is 14 residues.

V is TRBV11-3 and J is TRBJ2-3, with 14 bases matching TRBD2. This CDR3 region has 15 residues. V was pared by 6 bases and J by 5 bases, with 4 bases of the junction left unmatched. CDR1 is SGHNT, CDR2 YENEEA, per germline. CDR3 nucleotide sequence: TGTGCCAGCAGGCAGGGACTAGCGGGGGTAGATACGCAGTATTTT. Amino acid sequence: CASRQGLAGVDTQYF.

This chain links TRBV5-1 with TRBJ1-1, with a possible D match to TRBD1 (5 bases). Trimming took off 4 bases at V and 4 bases at J, with 17 bases between the two ends. The CDR3 spans 15 residues. Germline-derived CDR1 and CDR2 are SGHRS and YFSETQ. CDR3 loop: CASSPLGELSTEAFF. In nucleotides, the CDR3 is TGCGCCAGCAGCCCTTTGGGGGAACTGAGCACTGAAGCTTTCTTT.

The chain combines TRBV7-8 with TRBJ2-5; tentatively, D is TRBD1 (6 bases). Germline V gives CDR1 SGHVS, CDR2 FQNEAQ. This CDR3 contains 15 residues. V lost 6 bases, J lost 2 bases, and 16 bases lay in between. In nucleotides, the CDR3 is TGTGCCAGCAGTGGTACTGACAGGAATCAAGAGACCCAGTACTTC. Its protein product is CASSGTDRNQETQYF.

This clonotype was counted many times. V is TRBV25-1 and J is TRBJ2-5, with 7 bases fitting TRBD1. Germline-derived CDR1 and CDR2 are MGHDK and SYGVNS. Trimming cost V 11 bases and J 5 bases; bases outside gene matches: 8. This CDR3 has 12 residues. The CDR3 bases are TGTGCCGTTCGACAGGGCGGCGAGACCCAGTACTTC. Translating gives CAVRQGGETQYF. The whole variable domain, remainder taken from reference TRBV25-1 and TRBJ2-5, is EADIYQTPRYLVIGTGKKITLECSQTMGHDKMYWYQQDPGMELHLIHYSYGVNSTEKGDLSSESTVSRIRTEHFPLTLESARPSHTSQYLCAVRQGGETQYFGPGTRLLVL.

This chain links TRBV12-5 with TRBJ2-1, with D hard to call. The V gene lost 1 base and the J gene lost 2 bases, with 6 bases spanning the gap. CDR1 LGHNT and CDR2 FRNRAP come from the germline V gene. The CDR3 is 14 residues long. The CDR3 DNA reads TGTGCTAGTGGTTTGGGTCCTACCTACAATGAGCAGTTCTTC. Its translation is CASGLGPTYNEQFF.

This clonotype was counted a few times. The V gene is TRBV12-3 or TRBV12-4, the J gene TRBJ2-1, with D perhaps TRBD2 (6 bases). CDR3 length: 12 amino acids. The germline V and J ends were trimmed by 2 bases and 7 bases, with 6 bases remaining between them. The CDR3 sequence is CASSLSGNEQFF. For the CDR3, the DNA is TGTGCCAGCAGTTTAAGCGGGAATGAGCAGTTCTTC.

This clonotype turned up a few times. The V and J genes are TRBV5-1 and TRBJ2-7; 7 nucleotides agree with TRBD2. Germline trimming cut 2 bases from V and 5 bases from J; bases unmatched to any gene: 16. CDR1 and CDR2 from the germline V gene are SGHRS and YFSETQ. The CDR3 loop spans 17 amino acids. CDR3 DNA: TGCGCCAGCAGCTTTGATCCCCCGGGGAGGGCCGCGGACGAGCAGTACTTC. Residues: CASSFDPPGRAADEQYF.

This clonotype came up a few times. The chain carries TRBV10-3 and TRBJ2-7; TRBD2 matches 10 bases. Germline V gives CDR1 ENHRY, CDR2 SYGVKD. This CDR3 has 14 residues. Trimming took 5 bases from V and 2 from J; bases not matched to a gene: 3. The CDR3 region is CAISSSGGAYEQYF. The DNA of the CDR3 is TGTGCCATCAGTTCCAGCGGGGGGGCCTACGAGCAGTACTTC.